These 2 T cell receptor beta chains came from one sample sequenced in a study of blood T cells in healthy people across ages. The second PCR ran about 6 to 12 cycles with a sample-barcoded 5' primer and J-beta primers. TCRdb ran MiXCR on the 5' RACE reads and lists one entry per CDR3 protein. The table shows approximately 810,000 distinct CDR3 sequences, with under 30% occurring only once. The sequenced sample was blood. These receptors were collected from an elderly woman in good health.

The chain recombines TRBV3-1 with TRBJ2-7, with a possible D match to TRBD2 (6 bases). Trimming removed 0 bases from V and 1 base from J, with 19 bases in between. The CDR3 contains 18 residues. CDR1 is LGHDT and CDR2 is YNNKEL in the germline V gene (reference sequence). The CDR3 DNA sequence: TGTGCCAGCAGCCAAGATCGTCAATGGCGGGACCTTTCCTACGAGCAGTACTTC. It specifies CASSQDRQWRDLSYEQYF.

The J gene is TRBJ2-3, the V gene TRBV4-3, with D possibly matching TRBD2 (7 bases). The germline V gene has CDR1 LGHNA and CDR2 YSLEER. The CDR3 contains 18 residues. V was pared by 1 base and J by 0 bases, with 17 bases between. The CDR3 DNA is TGCGCCAGCAGCCAAGCCTTTTCGGGGGGCCCTAGCACAGATACGCAGTATTTT. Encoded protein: CASSQAFSGGPSTDTQYF.